This T cell receptor beta chain stems from a study of T cell responses to AZD1222 COVID-19 vaccine. Only in-frame clones appear in the TCRdb table, and some are missing; sequencing was by immunoSEQ multiplex PCR. Counted here are fewer than 95,000 clones, 80% to 90% occurring once; the ten biggest clones make up approximately 30%. Regarding the study as a whole: Spike was spanned by vaccine-associated CD4 TCRs, which were dominant at 160-218 and 743-854. Donors were largely white British and mainly female; clonal diversity was possibly underestimated. As reported, nearly half of all spike-specific TCRs target variant regions that are unmutated.

This CDR3 spans 15 amino acids. CDR1 and CDR2 from the germline V gene are LGHDT and YNNKEL (reference sequence). Trimming stripped 0 bases from V and 3 bases from J, with 10 bases between. Comment on this clone: The antigen is undetermined.

The rearrangement links TRBV3-1 (or the pseudogene TRBV3-2) to TRBJ2-3; D is ambiguous. Sequences were derived from peripheral blood, sampled on day 0 of AZD1222 vaccination. The receptor comes from an adult in good health. The CDR3 loop reads CASSQDGARTDTQYF. In DNA form, the CDR3 reads TGTGCCAGCAGCCAAGATGGTGCTAGAACAGATACGCAGTATTTT.